This TCR beta chain appears in the sequencing data of a study of T cells in narcolepsy. Across the study: Donors had narcolepsy type 1 or type 2, or were healthy controls. Findings of the study overall: Autoreactive clonotypes reportedly recurred in blood of same and different patients, not controls. Autoreactive clone sequences were missing from some blood memory CD4+ repertoires. Same-patient CSF and blood CD4+ T cell clonotypes included HCRT-specific and TRIB2-specific autoreactive ones.

For this clone: The antigen is not known.

TCRdb keeps only in-frame clones here, not all; method: immunoSEQ multiplex PCR. The profile shows about 24,000 clones, 81% of them singletons. The J segment lost 6 bases and the V segment lost 2 bases, leaving 18 bases of the junction unmatched. CDR1 and CDR2 (germline): SGHRS, YFSETQ. There are 18 residues in the CDR3. The source is a human donor in good health. The specimen was memory (CD45RA-) CD4+ T cells from blood. The V gene is TRBV5-1, the J gene TRBJ2-3; 7 bases line up with TRBD1. CDR3 amino acids: CASSFGDRGQVRRDTQYF. The CDR3 DNA reads TGCGCCAGCAGCTTCGGCGATAGAGGACAGGTGCGTAGGGATACGCAGTATTTT.